This entry describes one T cell receptor (beta chain). Assay: immunoSEQ multiplex PCR; the TCRdb copy retains only in-frame clones and omits some. The top ten clones hold 6.9% of a sample with 150,000 to 200,000 clones, about 80% of them seen once. The entry originates in a study of blood T cell repertoires in COVID-19. In the study overall: The cDNA or gDNA used as material had been derived from T cells, B-cell-depleted T cells, or PBMCs.

In germline, CDR1 is MDHEN, CDR2 SYDVKM. Trimming removed 6 bases from V and 9 bases from J; junction bases left unmatched: 4. CDR3 length: 12 residues. Sequenced: peripheral blood. The receptor's source is a human donor with acute or convalescent COVID-19. The donor label of this sample is uncertain. The chain has TRBV28 and TRBJ2-3, with TRBD2 matching over 9 bases. For the CDR3, the DNA is TGTGCCAGCAGAACCGGGACTAGCACGCAGTATTTT. It specifies CASRTGTSTQYF.